This is a list of T cell receptor beta chains from one sample in a study of early T cells in non-severe SARS-CoV-2 infection. TCRdb re-called the 5' RACE reads through MiXCR, storing one row per CDR3 protein. Of around 30,000 distinct CDR3 sequences detected, 5.5% to 7.5% appear once; the ten largest clones hold approximately 7.6%. What was sequenced was whole blood. These TCRs come from an adult who was a healthcare worker with PCR-confirmed SARS-CoV-2 infection or an uninfected control (not recorded which). Each CDR3 is given without its conserved first and last residue. A D gene is named only where the DNA matches it firmly.

ASSLAGPPDEQY TRBJ2-7 NA TRBV6-5
ASSVAPNEQF TRBJ2-1 NA TRBV9
ASSLIQGQGNTIY TRBJ1-3 NA TRBV7-9
AISGTSGGQSTDTQY TRBJ2-3 TRBD2 TRBV10-3
ASSFVGQGAPNTGELF TRBJ2-2 TRBD1 TRBV11-2
ASSHQRALQGSYNSPLH TRBJ1-6 NA TRBV7-2
SAQTGSRSPLH TRBJ1-6 TRBD1 TRBV20-1
ASSILQGGTIY TRBJ1-3 TRBD1 TRBV5-4
SVFEVPSQAF TRBJ1-1 NA TRBV29-1
ASSGGTGPTDTQY TRBJ2-3 TRBD1 TRBV5-1
ASSSPSRGNTEAF TRBJ1-1 NA TRBV25-1
ASSLIRDGGRYGYT TRBJ1-2 NA TRBV27
ASSLTSGGVSYEQY TRBJ2-7 TRBD2 TRBV28
ASATGQRSYNEQF TRBJ2-1 TRBD1 TRBV6-1
ATSSTDTQY TRBJ2-3 NA TRBV12-3/TRBV12-4
ASSPNLDTQY TRBJ2-3 NA TRBV7-9
ASSQDQTYGYT TRBJ1-2 NA TRBV4-3
SASPSTLSSYEQY TRBJ2-7 NA TRBV20-1
ASSQDRFQYSYEQY TRBJ2-7 NA TRBV3-1
SVVLRDRRNEQF TRBJ2-1 TRBD1 TRBV29-1
ASSQGAGGSYGYT TRBJ1-2 TRBD1 TRBV3-1
ASRRLAQGRNEQY TRBJ2-7 NA TRBV28
ASSWTTLRETQY TRBJ2-5 NA TRBV7-6
ASSFDYRWTGGKDTEAF TRBJ1-1 TRBD1 TRBV11-2
ASSYIRDSDEQF TRBJ2-1 TRBD1 TRBV12-3/TRBV12-4
ASSPTRERNTIY TRBJ1-3 NA TRBV6-6
ASSFGAERGPYEQY TRBJ2-7 TRBD2 TRBV7-2
ASSYNLPSGRSVEYQPQH TRBJ1-5 NA TRBV11-2
ASSQDWLADTQY TRBJ2-3 NA TRBV4-3
ASSLAGTAGTQY TRBJ2-5 NA TRBV28